The next 17 T cell receptor beta chains were all read from a single sample in a study of T cells after yellow fever vaccination. One entry per CDR3 protein, called by TCRdb with MiXCR from the 5' RACE reads. Of under 150,000 distinct CDR3 sequences detected, 7.7% appear once; the ten largest clones hold roughly 0.77%. The starting material was CD4+ T cells sorted from PBMCs, obtained 5 days after the yellow fever booster vaccination. These receptors were obtained from a man aged 25 to 45 who received the YFV17D yellow fever vaccine.

This clonotype was observed at least ten times. The chain is built from TRBV7-2 and TRBJ1-2; D is unclear. Trimming left V 3 bases short and J 1 base short, with 6 bases between. The CDR3 spans 13 residues. Germline V gene data show CDR1 as SGHTA and CDR2 as FQGNSA. The CDR3 DNA reads TGTGCCAGCAGCTTCGGGGTTAACTATGGCTACACCTTC. Amino acid sequence: CASSFGVNYGYTF.

This clonotype came up many times. This chain connects TRBV12-3 or TRBV12-4 to TRBJ2-2; unclear D gene. The CDR3 is 15 amino acids. Trimming removed 1 base at V and 6 bases at J, with 12 bases between. The DNA of the CDR3 is TGTGCCAGCAGTTTAGTGTGGGGTGGCTCCGGGGAGCTGTTTTTT. Translating gives CASSLVWGGSGELFF.

In its sample, this clonotype was seen many times. The gene calls are TRBV20-1 and TRBJ2-3; D gene ambiguous. Germline V gene data show CDR1 as DFQATT and CDR2 as SNEGSKA (reference sequence). V lost 0 bases, J lost 1 base, and 5 bases lay in between. This CDR3 spans 13 amino acids. CDR3 nucleotide sequence: TGCAGTGCTAGAGAGACTCGCACAGATACGCAGTATTTT. Amino acid sequence: CSARETRTDTQYF.

A few counts support this clonotype. The chain has TRBV29-1 and TRBJ2-5; 8 bases fit TRBD1. Germline V CDR1 and CDR2: SQVTM, ANQGSEA. The CDR3 length is 16 residues. V was clipped by 6 bases and J by 3 bases; unmatched bases: 15. The CDR3 coding sequence is TGCAGCGTCCTGCTTTTGTTCAGGGGGCGGGAAGAGACCCAGTACTTC. Its protein is CSVLLLFRGREETQYF.

The table lists this clonotype with many counts. The chain links TRBV20-1 to TRBJ2-1, with 7 nucleotides matching TRBD2. The CDR3 is made up of 14 amino acids. V lost 6 bases, J lost 0 bases, and 5 bases stayed unmatched. Germline CDR1 DFQATT, CDR2 SNEGSKA (reference sequence). The CDR3 spells CSAAPSGSYNEQFF. The CDR3 coding sequence is TGCAGTGCAGCCCCTAGCGGCTCCTACAATGAGCAGTTCTTC.

This clonotype was picked up a small number of times. This rearrangement joins TRBV6-1 to TRBJ1-2; 10 positions agree with TRBD1. V lost 6 bases and J lost 4; bases outside the gene matches: 14. CDR1 is MNHNS and CDR2 is SASEGT in the germline V gene. The CDR3 length is 17 residues. The CDR3 DNA reads as TGTGCCAGCAGCCGCGGGACAGGGGCTCTCTATCGCTATGGCTACACCTTC. Translated: CASSRGTGALYRYGYTF.

This clonotype was detected many times. The J gene is TRBJ2-7, the V gene TRBV29-1; D perhaps matches TRBD2 (5 bases). CDR1 is SQVTM, CDR2 ANQGSEA, per germline. With 4 bases removed from V and 3 bases from J, the gap between germline ends came to 7 bases. CDR3 size: 11 residues. This chain's CDR3 is CSVADYYEQYF. The CDR3 region has the DNA TGCAGCGTTGCAGACTACTACGAGCAGTACTTC.

This clonotype was seen ten or more times. The chain combines TRBV7-9 with TRBJ2-5, with D possibly being TRBD1 (5 bases). Germline-derived CDR1 and CDR2 are SEHNR and FQNEAQ (reference sequence). This CDR3 is built from 14 residues. The V and J ends lost 1 base and 5 bases respectively, with 11 bases between them. CDR3 protein: CASSLVTDGETQYF. CDR3 bases: TGTGCCAGCAGCTTAGTGACAGATGGGGAGACCCAGTACTTC.

This clonotype has a handful of counts. The CDR3 loop reads CASSYSTGVAKNIQYF. In nucleotides, the CDR3 is TGTGCCAGCAGTTACTCGACGGGGGTGGCCAAAAACATTCAGTACTTC. J is TRBJ2-4 and V is TRBV6-5; TRBD2 is a possible D gene (6 bases). The CDR3 runs 16 residues. Per the germline V gene, CDR1 is MNHEY and CDR2 is SVGAGI. V was shortened by 0 bases and J by 1 base, with 10 bases between the two germline ends.

The sample holds many counts of this clonotype. This chain uses TRBV5-1 with TRBJ2-7; 12 bases are a match to TRBD2. This CDR3 spans 16 amino acids. Germline-derived CDR1 and CDR2 are SGHRS and YFSETQ. After removal of 1 base from V and 1 base from J, the junction contained 3 bases not matched to a gene. As DNA, the CDR3 is TGCGCCAGCAGCTTGTCCGGGACTAGCGGGTCCTACGAGCAGTACTTC. Protein product: CASSLSGTSGSYEQYF.

The table lists this clonotype with many counts. This chain links TRBV5-1 with TRBJ2-1, with TRBD2 identical over 9 bases. V lost 4 bases and J lost 6; bases outside the gene matches: 17. Germline CDR1 is SGHRS and CDR2 is YFSETQ. CDR3 length: 18 residues. The CDR3 nucleotides read TGCGCCAGCAGCCCCTTGCCTAGTAGCGGGAGCTCCGGCAATGAGCAGTTCTTC. Residues: CASSPLPSSGSSGNEQFF.

This clonotype was counted ten times or more. V and J are TRBV7-9 and TRBJ2-3; no reliable D call. V was trimmed by 4 bases and J by 3 bases, leaving 14 bases between them. The CDR3 covers 15 residues. Germline CDR1 reads SEHNR; CDR2 reads FQNEAQ (reference sequence). CDR3 amino acids: CASSSRQVATDTQYF. CDR3 coding DNA: TGTGCCAGCAGCTCCCGGCAGGTCGCGACAGATACGCAGTATTTT.

The sample holds many counts of this clonotype. V and J are TRBV6-5 and TRBJ2-7; TRBD1 aligns across 11 bases. With 4 bases clipped from V and 3 bases from J, the junction kept 5 bases outside the gene matches. The CDR3 contains 15 residues. Per germline, CDR1 MNHEY and CDR2 SVGAGI. The CDR3 DNA is TGTGCCAGCAGTTTCAGCGGGACAGGGGGCTACGAGCAGTACTTC. It codes for CASSFSGTGGYEQYF.

This clonotype was seen many times. V usage is TRBV18 and J usage is TRBJ2-2, with D unresolved. V lost 5 bases, J lost 3 bases, and 10 bases lay in between. The germline gives CDR1 KGHSH, CDR2 LQKENI. CDR3 length equals 14 residues. The CDR3 protein is CASSSSLDTGELFF. In nucleotides, the CDR3 is TGTGCCAGCTCATCTTCTCTAGACACCGGGGAGCTGTTTTTT. The complete variable domain, with remaining parts taken from reference TRBV18 and TRBJ2-2, reads NAGVMQNPRHLVRRRGQEARLRCSPMKGHSHVYWYRQLPEEGLKFMVYLQKENIIDESGMPKERFSAEFPKEGPSILRIQQVVRGDSAAYFCASSSSLDTGELFFGEGSRLTVL.

With respect to this clonotype: This could be a read error, since a much larger clone is one nucleotide away. The chain is built from TRBV24-1 and TRBJ2-1, with D tentatively TRBD1 (6 bases). Looked up from germline, CDR1 is KGHDR and CDR2 is SFDVKD. The length of the CDR3 is 14 residues. The CDR3 protein is CATSEVGGDNEKFF. CDR3 coding DNA: TGTGCCACCAGTGAGGTGGGTGGGGACAATGAGAAGTTCTTC.

There are many counts of this clonotype. The genes are TRBV27 and TRBJ2-1, with 13 nucleotides matching TRBD2. CDR3 length: 18 amino acids. V lost 2 bases and J lost 4; bases outside the gene matches: 8. The germline CDR1 and CDR2 sequences are MNHEY and SMNVEV (reference sequence). CDR3 region: CASSLILAGGRPYNEQFF. The CDR3 DNA sequence: TGTGCCAGCAGTTTAATACTAGCGGGAGGGAGGCCATACAATGAGCAGTTCTTC.

At least ten counts were recorded for this clonotype. The chain is built from TRBV20-1 and TRBJ2-7; D ambiguous. Deletions cut 2 bases from V and 3 bases from J, with 20 bases between. CDR1 is DFQATT and CDR2 is SNEGSKA in the germline V gene (reference sequence). The CDR3 is made up of 16 amino acids. For the CDR3, the DNA is TGCAGTGCTAGATCAGCCGATTACGGAGTTATCTACGAGCAGTACTTC. Its protein product is CSARSADYGVIYEQYF.